The 22 T cell receptor beta chains below all came from one sample that was sequenced in a study of tumor-infiltrating lymphocytes in primary liver carcinoma. For each extraction, RNA and DNA were obtained together from 20-30 mg of unsorted bulk tissue. Starting from 500 ng of total RNA, TCR beta cDNA was produced with a primer in the constant region. Three nested multiplex PCR rounds of slightly modified ARM-PCR generated TCR beta libraries. Two initial PCR rounds of 10 to 11 cycles each paired TRBV1-TRBV30 forward primers with a C-beta reverse primer. TCRdb reprocessed the multiplex PCR reads via MiXCR and lists one record per CDR3 protein. The sample lists some 64,000 distinct CDR3 sequences, about 65% occurring once. The specimen was liver tumor tissue from sampling region 4. Documented subset: tumor region T4, right-lateral pole. Source of these receptors: a middle-aged man with primary liver carcinoma and hepatitis B virus infection.

On this clonotype itself: The missing conserved phenylalanine or tryptophan at the end of this CDR3 makes a read error likely. The V and J genes are TRBV7-8 and TRBJ2-3; TRBD1 is a possible D gene (5 bases). The V end lost 7 bases, the J end lost 2 bases, and 19 bases lay between the germline ends. CDR1 and CDR2 (germline): SGHVS, FQNEAQ. The CDR3 extends over 16 amino acids. This CDR3 reads CASTLNGAQNTDTQYC. In nucleotides, the CDR3 is TGTGCCAGCACCCTCAATGGGGCGCAGAACACAGATACGCAGTATTGT.

This clonotype appeared a few times. This may be a read error, as it is one base from a much larger clone. The rearrangement joins TRBV6-1 to TRBJ2-2; 10 nucleotides agree with TRBD2. CDR1 MNHNS and CDR2 SASEGT come from the germline V gene. After removal of 3 bases from V and 3 bases from J, the junction contained 13 bases not matched to a gene. CDR3 length: 19 amino acids. CDR3 residues: CASSDGVSGAGGDTGELFF. The CDR3 nucleotides read TGTGCCAGCAGTGATGGAGTATCAGGAGCGGGAGGGGACACCGGGGAGCTGTTTTTT.

Points on this clonotype: The conserved final phenylalanine or tryptophan is absent from the CDR3, which likely points to a read error. No DNA is shown, since the ends of the CDR3 on it are uncertain; the CDR3 is the one TCRdb lists. The CDR3 region is CASSLVIDSYNERFL. This chain connects TRBV11-2 to TRBJ2-1. Per germline, CDR1 SGHAT and CDR2 FQNNGV. The CDR3 length equals 15 residues, ends included.

Points on this clonotype: Lacking the conserved final phenylalanine or tryptophan, this CDR3 likely reflects a read error. The limits of the CDR3 on the DNA are not certain, so only TCRdb's listed CDR3 is given. This CDR3 reads CASSMGTGGSYKQYL. The chain joins TRBV12-3 or TRBV12-4 to TRBJ2-7; the table assigns TRBD1, which was not confirmed against the DNA. Ends included, the CDR3 has 15 residues.

This chain links TRBV29-1 with TRBJ1-5; D perhaps matches TRBD1 (6 bases). This CDR3 has 13 residues. Per the germline V gene, CDR1 is SQVTM and CDR2 is ANQGSEA. The CDR3 DNA reads TGCGGCGCCGGAGGGGGAGCGAGTCAGCCCCAGCATTTT. Protein: CGAGGGASQPQHF.

As concerns this clonotype: The CDR3 ends on some other residue instead of the conserved phenylalanine or tryptophan, so this is likely a read error. The chain links TRBV20-1 to TRBJ2-1; a weak D match, TRBD1 (7 bases). V gave up 1 base and J gave up 12 bases, with 10 bases separating them. In germline, CDR1 is DFQATT, CDR2 SNEGSKA (reference sequence). There are 11 residues in the CDR3. CDR3 DNA sequence: TGCAGTGCTAGAGCGGGGGACAGGCAGTTCTTA. It specifies CSARAGDRQFL.

On this clonotype itself: One end of the junction fails to match germline, which may point to a read error. The V gene is TRBV6-6, the J gene TRBJ2-3, with 7 bases aligning to TRBD2. The CDR3 runs to 16 residues. Germline assignment: CDR1 MNHNY and CDR2 SVGAGI (reference sequence). CDR3: CATRLTGGPRTDMQYF. The CDR3 DNA reads TGTGCCACCCGACTAACGGGAGGTCCCCGCACAGATATGCAGTATTTT.

J is TRBJ2-7 and V is TRBV11-2; D uncertain. Looked up from germline, CDR1 is SGHAT and CDR2 is FQNNGV. The CDR3 spans 16 residues. The CDR3 reads CANSLETAPKPYEQYF. The CDR3 DNA sequence: TGTGCTAACAGCTTAGAGACGGCACCAAAACCCTACGAGCAGTACTTC.

To note about this clonotype: The germline gene is not matched at one end of the junction; a read error may be the cause. The chain joins TRBV12-3 or TRBV12-4 to TRBJ2-7, with D possibly matching TRBD2 (5 bases). The CDR3 is 15 amino acids. The CDR3 protein is CAISLGKRANYEQYF. CDR3 DNA: TGTGCCATCAGTTTAGGAAAGAGGGCCAACTACGAGCAGTACTTC.

Details on this clonotype: The junction shows a germline mismatch at one end, possibly a read error. The V and J genes are TRBV12-3 or TRBV12-4 and TRBJ2-3; 7 bases fit TRBD2. The CDR3 spans 15 residues. CDR3 amino acids: CSSTLSRTSRYTQYF. CDR3 DNA sequence: TGTTCCAGCACTCTCTCCCGGACTAGTAGGTATACGCAGTATTTT.

To note about this clonotype: Given a much more abundant clone one base away, this may be a read error. CDR3 DNA sequence: TGTGCCAGTATGCAATCAGGAAGGTGGGATACGCAGTATTTT. Its protein product is CASMQSGRWDTQYF. The chain couples TRBV28 to TRBJ2-3, with no clear D. The CDR3 covers 14 residues. V was clipped by 9 bases and J by 6 bases, with 19 bases between them. Germline V gene lookup returns CDR1 MDHEN and CDR2 SYDVKM.

As for this clonotype: The conserved phenylalanine or tryptophan is not found at the CDR3 terminus, so this likely reflects a read error. This rearrangement joins TRBV11-2 to TRBJ2-3; weak D call: TRBD1 (5 bases). Germline lookup yields CDR1 SGHAT and CDR2 FQNNGV. V shed 5 bases and J shed 1 base, with 13 bases lying between them. CDR3 length equals 15 residues. CDR3 amino acids: CASSQIGAGTDTQYS. The CDR3 nucleotides are TGTGCCAGCAGCCAGATAGGGGCGGGCACAGATACGCAGTATTCT.

The CDR3, as DNA: TGTGCCAGCAGCTTAGTGAAGACAGGGGGCGATGAGCAGTTCTTC. Its translation: CASSLVKTGGDEQFF. This sequence joins TRBV11-2 and TRBJ2-1, with TRBD1 matching over 10 bases. Unmatched junction bases numbered 5, after V lost 1 base and J lost 8 bases. The CDR3 has 15 amino acids. CDR1 and CDR2 (germline): SGHAT, FQNNGV. Supplemented by reference TRBV11-2 and TRBJ2-1, the full variable domain reads EAGVAQSPRYKIIEKRQSVAFWCNPISGHATLYWYQQILGQGPKLLIQFQNNGVVDDSQLPKDRFSAERLKGVDSTLKIQPAKLEDSAVYLCASSLVKTGGDEQFFGPGTRLTVL.

Worth noting for this clonotype: The CDR3 does not close with the conserved phenylalanine or tryptophan, likely indicating a read error. The J gene is TRBJ1-1, the V gene TRBV20-1; D is unresolved. V dropped 5 bases and J dropped 2 bases, with 6 bases sitting between them. The CDR3 runs 11 residues. Germline V gene lookup returns CDR1 DFQATT and CDR2 SNEGSKA (reference sequence). The CDR3 sequence is CSAPSNTEAFL. CDR3 DNA: TGCAGTGCTCCTTCAAACACTGAAGCTTTCCTT.

The chain employs TRBV24-1 and TRBJ2-3, with 13 bases matching TRBD2. With 4 bases clipped from V and 2 bases from J, the junction kept 8 bases outside the gene matches. Germline-derived CDR1 and CDR2 are KGHDR and SFDVKD. The CDR3 sequence is 18 residues long. CDR3 nucleotides: TGTGCCACCAGTGAACTCGGACTAGCGGGAGAGAACACAGATACGCAGTATTTT. Residues: CATSELGLAGENTDTQYF.

Note on this clonotype: This could be a read error, since a much larger clone is one nucleotide away. The chain employs TRBV28 and TRBJ2-5, with TRBD1 identical over 7 bases. CDR3 length equals 15 residues. Per germline, CDR1 MDHEN and CDR2 SYDVKM. The CDR3 protein is CASSPNVGQQETQCF. DNA for the CDR3: TGTGCCAGCAGTCCTAACGTGGGACAGCAAGAGACCCAGTGCTTC.

The chain recombines TRBV11-1 with TRBJ2-2, with 7 bases that match TRBD1. This CDR3 contains 15 residues. V shed 9 bases and J 6 bases; nucleotides not matched to a gene: 13. Germline values: CDR1 SGHAT, CDR2 FQDESV (reference sequence). This CDR3 is CASSTGQTNAGELFF. In nucleotides, the CDR3 is TGTGCCAGTAGCACGGGACAGACTAACGCCGGGGAGCTGTTTTTT.

This clonotype was seen at least ten times. The rearrangement links TRBV10-3 to TRBJ2-2, with TRBD1 matching over 11 bases. V was clipped by 8 bases and J by 5 bases; unmatched bases: 4. Germline assignment: CDR1 ENHRY and CDR2 SYGVKD. CDR3 size: 14 residues. This CDR3 reads CAIGQGAWTGELFF. The CDR3 DNA sequence: TGTGCCATCGGACAGGGGGCTTGGACCGGGGAGCTGTTTTTT.

Concerning this clonotype: Its ends do not fully match the called genes, so a read error is possible. The chain employs TRBV12-3 or TRBV12-4 and TRBJ1-2, with D uncertain. This CDR3 spans 15 amino acids. CDR3 in amino acids: CTSRTRDSTGYGYTF. The CDR3 nucleotides read TGTACCAGCAGAACGCGAGACTCGACCGGATATGGCTACACCTTC.

This clonotype was recorded only once. This chain connects TRBV7-9 to TRBJ2-7, with D perhaps TRBD2 (6 bases). Looked up from germline, CDR1 is SEHNR and CDR2 is FQNEAQ (reference sequence). The CDR3 loop spans 18 amino acids. Trimming removed 5 bases at V and 2 bases at J, with 25 bases between. The CDR3 sequence: CASSDGSSWNQGPYEQYF. The CDR3, as DNA: TGTGCCAGCAGCGACGGGAGTAGCTGGAACCAGGGTCCCTACGAGCAGTACTTC.

In the case of this clonotype: A much bigger clone sits one base away, suggesting this may be a read error. The chain has TRBV28 and TRBJ2-7; D uncertain. Germline values: CDR1 MDHEN, CDR2 SYDVKM. The CDR3 is made up of 13 amino acids. V lost 6 bases to trimming and J lost 6 bases, with 15 bases between them. The CDR3 nucleotides read TGTGCCAGCAGATTGATACAGACCGGCGAGCAGTACTTC. This sequence encodes CASRLIQTGEQYF.

As concerns this clonotype: Since no conserved phenylalanine or tryptophan closes the CDR3, a read error is the likely cause. V gene TRBV11-2 combines with J gene TRBJ2-2; D perhaps matches TRBD2 (6 bases). The germline gives CDR1 SGHAT, CDR2 FQNNGV. This CDR3 has 17 residues. This CDR3 is CGSSLELGGANTGELFY. The DNA for the CDR3 is TGTGGCAGCAGCCTAGAATTAGGAGGGGCGAACACCGGGGAGCTGTTTTAT.